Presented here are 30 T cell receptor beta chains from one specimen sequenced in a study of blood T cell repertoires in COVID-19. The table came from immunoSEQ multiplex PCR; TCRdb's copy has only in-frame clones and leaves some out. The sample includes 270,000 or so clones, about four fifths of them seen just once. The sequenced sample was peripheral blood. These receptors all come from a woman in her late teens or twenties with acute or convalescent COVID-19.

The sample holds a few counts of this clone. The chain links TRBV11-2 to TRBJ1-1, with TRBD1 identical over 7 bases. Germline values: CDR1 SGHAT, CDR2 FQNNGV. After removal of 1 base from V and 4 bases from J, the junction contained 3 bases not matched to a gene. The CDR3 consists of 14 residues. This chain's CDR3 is CASSLGGQATEAFF. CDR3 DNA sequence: TGTGCCAGCAGCTTAGGAGGACAGGCCACTGAAGCTTTCTTT.

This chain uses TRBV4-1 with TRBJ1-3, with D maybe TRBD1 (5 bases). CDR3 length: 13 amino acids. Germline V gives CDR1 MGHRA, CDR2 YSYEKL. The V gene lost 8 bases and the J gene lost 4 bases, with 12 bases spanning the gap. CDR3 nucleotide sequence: TGCGCCAGCCAGCGGGACCCCGGAAACACCATATATTTT. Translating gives CASQRDPGNTIYF.

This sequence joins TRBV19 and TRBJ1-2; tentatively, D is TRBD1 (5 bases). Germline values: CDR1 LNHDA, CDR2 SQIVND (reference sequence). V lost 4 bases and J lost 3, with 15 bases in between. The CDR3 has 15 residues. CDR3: CASSTHRRGDYGYTF. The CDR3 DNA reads TGTGCCAGTAGTACCCACCGGAGGGGTGACTATGGCTACACCTTC.

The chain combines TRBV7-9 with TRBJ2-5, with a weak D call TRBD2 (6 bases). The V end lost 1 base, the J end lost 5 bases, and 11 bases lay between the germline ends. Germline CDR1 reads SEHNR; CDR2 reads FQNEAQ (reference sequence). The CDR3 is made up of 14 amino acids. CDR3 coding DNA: TGTGCCAGCAGCTTAGGACGGGAGAAGGAGACCCAGTACTTC. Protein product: CASSLGREKETQYF.

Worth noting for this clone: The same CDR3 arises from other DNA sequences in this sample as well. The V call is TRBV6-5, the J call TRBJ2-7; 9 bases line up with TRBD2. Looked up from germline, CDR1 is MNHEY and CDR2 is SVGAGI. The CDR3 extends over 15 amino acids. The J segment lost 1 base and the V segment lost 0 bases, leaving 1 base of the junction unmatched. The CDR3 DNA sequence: TGTGCCAGCAGTTACTCCGCGGGAGGGTCCTACGAGCAGTACTTC. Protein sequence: CASSYSAGGSYEQYF.

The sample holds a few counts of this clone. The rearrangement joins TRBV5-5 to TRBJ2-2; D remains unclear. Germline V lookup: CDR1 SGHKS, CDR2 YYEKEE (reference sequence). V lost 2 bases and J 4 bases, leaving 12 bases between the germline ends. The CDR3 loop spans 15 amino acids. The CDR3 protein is CASSFFVSGTGELFF. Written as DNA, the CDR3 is TGTGCCAGCAGCTTCTTCGTATCGGGCACCGGGGAGCTGTTTTTT.

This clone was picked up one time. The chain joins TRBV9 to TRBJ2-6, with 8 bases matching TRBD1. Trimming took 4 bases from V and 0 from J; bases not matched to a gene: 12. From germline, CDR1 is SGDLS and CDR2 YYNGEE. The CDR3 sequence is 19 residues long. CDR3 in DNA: TGTGCCAGCAGCCCCGCTAAGGGACAGGACCGCTCTGGGGCCAACGTCCTGACTTTC. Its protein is CASSPAKGQDRSGANVLTF.

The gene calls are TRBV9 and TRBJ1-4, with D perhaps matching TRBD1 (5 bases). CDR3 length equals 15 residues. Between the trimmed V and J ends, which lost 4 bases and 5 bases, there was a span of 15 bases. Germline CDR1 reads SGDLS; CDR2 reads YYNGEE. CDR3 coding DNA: TGTGCCAGCAGCCTCGGACAAAGTCTAAATGAAAAACTGTTTTTT. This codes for CASSLGQSLNEKLFF.

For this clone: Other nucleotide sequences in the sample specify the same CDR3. CDR3 amino acids: CAWSVQGARYGYTF. CDR3 nucleotide sequence: TGTGCCTGGAGTGTACAGGGGGCTCGGTATGGCTACACCTTC. V gene TRBV30 combines with J gene TRBJ1-2, with TRBD1 matching over 9 bases. The CDR3 is made up of 14 amino acids. The germline V gene encodes CDR1 GTSNPN and CDR2 SVGIG (reference sequence). V dropped 0 bases and J dropped 5; count of bases not matched to a gene: 4.

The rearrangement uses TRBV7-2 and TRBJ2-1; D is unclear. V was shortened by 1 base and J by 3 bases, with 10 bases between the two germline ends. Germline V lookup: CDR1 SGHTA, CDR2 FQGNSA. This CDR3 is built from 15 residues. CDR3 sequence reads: CASSLGSTLYNEQFF. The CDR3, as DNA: TGTGCCAGCAGCTTAGGCTCTACTCTCTACAATGAGCAGTTCTTC.

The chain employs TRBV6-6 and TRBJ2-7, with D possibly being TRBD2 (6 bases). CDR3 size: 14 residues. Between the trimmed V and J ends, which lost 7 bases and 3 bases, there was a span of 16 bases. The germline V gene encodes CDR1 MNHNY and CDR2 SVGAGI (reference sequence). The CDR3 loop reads CASTPPGSGYEQYF. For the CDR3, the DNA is TGTGCCAGCACCCCCCCTGGTAGCGGCTACGAGCAGTACTTC.

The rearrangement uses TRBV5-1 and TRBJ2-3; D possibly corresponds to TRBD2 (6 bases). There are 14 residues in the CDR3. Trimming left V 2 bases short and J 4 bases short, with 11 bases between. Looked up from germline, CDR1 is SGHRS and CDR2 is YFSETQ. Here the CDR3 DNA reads TGCGCCAGCAGCTTAGGCGGGATCGCAGATACGCAGTATTTT. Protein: CASSLGGIADTQYF.

The CDR3 DNA sequence: TGTGCCATCAGGCCGGGAGACTCCTACGAGCAGTACTTC. It yields the protein CAIRPGDSYEQYF. The V gene is TRBV10-3, the J gene TRBJ2-7; D possibly corresponds to TRBD2 (6 bases). The CDR3 contains 13 residues. V lost 6 bases, J lost 0 bases, and 9 bases lay in between. Per germline, CDR1 ENHRY and CDR2 SYGVKD.

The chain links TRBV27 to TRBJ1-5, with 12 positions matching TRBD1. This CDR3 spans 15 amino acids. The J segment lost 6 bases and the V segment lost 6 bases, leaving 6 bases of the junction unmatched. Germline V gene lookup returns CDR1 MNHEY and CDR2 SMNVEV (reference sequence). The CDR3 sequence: CASSPGTGGLQPQHF. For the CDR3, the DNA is TGTGCCAGCAGCCCCGGGACAGGGGGCCTTCAGCCCCAGCATTTT.

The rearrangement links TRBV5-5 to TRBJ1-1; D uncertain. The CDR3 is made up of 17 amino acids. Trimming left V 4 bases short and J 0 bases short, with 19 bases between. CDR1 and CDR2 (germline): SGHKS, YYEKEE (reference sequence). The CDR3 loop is CASSPHYGDFMNTEAFF. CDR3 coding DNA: TGTGCCAGCAGCCCCCATTATGGTGACTTTATGAACACTGAAGCTTTCTTT.

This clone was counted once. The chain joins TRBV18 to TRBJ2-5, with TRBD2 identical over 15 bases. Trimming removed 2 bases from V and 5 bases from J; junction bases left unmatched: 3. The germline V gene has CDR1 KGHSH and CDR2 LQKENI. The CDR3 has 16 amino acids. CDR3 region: CASSPGLAGGSETQYF. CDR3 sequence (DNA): TGTGCCAGCTCACCAGGACTAGCGGGAGGGTCCGAGACCCAGTACTTC.

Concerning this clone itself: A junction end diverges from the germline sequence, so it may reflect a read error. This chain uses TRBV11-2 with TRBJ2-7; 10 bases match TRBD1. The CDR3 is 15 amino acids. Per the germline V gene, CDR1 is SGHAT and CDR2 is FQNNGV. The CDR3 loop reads CASSSGTGVSYEQYF. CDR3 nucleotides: TGTGCCAGCAGCTCCGGGACAGGGGTTTCCTACGAGCAGTACTTT.

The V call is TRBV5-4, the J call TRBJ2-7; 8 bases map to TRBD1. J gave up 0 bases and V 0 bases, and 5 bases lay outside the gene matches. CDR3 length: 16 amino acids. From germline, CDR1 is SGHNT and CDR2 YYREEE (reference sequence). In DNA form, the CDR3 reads TGTGCCAGCAGCTTGGGACAGGGGACGAACTCCTACGAGCAGTACTTC. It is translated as CASSLGQGTNSYEQYF. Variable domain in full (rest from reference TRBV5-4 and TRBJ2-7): ETGVTQSPTHLIKTRGQQVTLRCSSQSGHNTVSWYQQALGQGPQFIFQYYREEENGRGNFPPRFSGLQFPNYSSELNVNALELDDSALYLCASSLGQGTNSYEQYFGPGTRLTVT.

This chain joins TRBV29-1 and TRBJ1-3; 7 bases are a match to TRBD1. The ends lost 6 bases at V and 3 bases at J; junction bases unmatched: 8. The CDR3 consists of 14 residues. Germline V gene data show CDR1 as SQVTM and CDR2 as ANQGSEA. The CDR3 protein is CSVEKGASGNTIYF. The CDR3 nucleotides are TGCAGCGTCGAGAAGGGGGCTAGTGGAAACACCATATATTTT.

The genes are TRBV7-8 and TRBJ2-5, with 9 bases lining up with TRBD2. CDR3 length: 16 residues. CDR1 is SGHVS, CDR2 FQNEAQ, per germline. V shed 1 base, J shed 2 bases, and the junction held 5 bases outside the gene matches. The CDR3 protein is CASSLVTSGAQETQYF. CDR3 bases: TGTGCCAGCAGCTTAGTGACTAGCGGAGCACAAGAGACCCAGTACTTC. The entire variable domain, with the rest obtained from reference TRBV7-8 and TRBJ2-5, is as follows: GAGVSQSPRYKVAKRGQDVALRCDPISGHVSLFWYQQALGQGPEFLTYFQNEAQLDKSGLPSDRFFAERPEGSVSTLKIQRTQQEDSAVYLCASSLVTSGAQETQYFGPGTRLLVL.

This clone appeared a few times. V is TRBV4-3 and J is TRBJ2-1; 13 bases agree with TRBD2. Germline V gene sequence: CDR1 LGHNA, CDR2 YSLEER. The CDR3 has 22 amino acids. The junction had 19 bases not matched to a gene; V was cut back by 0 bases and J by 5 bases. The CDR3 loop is CASSQDLKYWGVGTSGNNEQFF. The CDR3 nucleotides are TGCGCCAGCAGCCAAGACCTCAAATACTGGGGCGTGGGGACTAGCGGGAACAATGAGCAGTTCTTC.

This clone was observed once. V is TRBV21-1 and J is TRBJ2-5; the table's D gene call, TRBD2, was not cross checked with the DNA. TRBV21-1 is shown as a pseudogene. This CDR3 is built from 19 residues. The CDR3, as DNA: TGTGCCAGCAGCAAAGAATATCGACTAGCGGGAGGACTTCAAGAGACCCAGTACTTC. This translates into CASSKEYRLAGGLQETQYF.

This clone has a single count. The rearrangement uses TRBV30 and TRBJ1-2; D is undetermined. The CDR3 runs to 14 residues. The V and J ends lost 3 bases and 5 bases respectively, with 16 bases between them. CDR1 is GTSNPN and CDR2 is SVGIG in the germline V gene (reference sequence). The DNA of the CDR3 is TGTGCCTGGAGGGCCCTATCGGGAGCGTATGGCTACACCTTC. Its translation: CAWRALSGAYGYTF.

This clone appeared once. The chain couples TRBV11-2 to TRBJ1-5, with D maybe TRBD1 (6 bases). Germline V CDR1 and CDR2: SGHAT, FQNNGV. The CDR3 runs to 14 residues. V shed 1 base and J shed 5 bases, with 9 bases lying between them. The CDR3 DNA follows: TGTGCCAGCAGCTTAGGGGGGCGCGATCAGCCCCAGCATTTT. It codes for CASSLGGRDQPQHF.

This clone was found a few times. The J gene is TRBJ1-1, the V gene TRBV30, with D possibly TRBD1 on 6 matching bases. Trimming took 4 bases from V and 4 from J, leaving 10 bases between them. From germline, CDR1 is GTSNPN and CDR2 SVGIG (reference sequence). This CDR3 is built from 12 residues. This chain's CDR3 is CAWTGHSTEAFF. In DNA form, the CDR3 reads TGTGCCTGGACGGGACACTCCACTGAAGCTTTCTTT.

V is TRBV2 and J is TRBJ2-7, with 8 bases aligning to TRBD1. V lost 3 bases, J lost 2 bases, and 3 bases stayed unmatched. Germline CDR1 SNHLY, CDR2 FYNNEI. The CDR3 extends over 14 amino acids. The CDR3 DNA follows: TGTGCCAGCAGTGAGGGGACAGGCCCCTACGAGCAGTACTTC. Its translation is CASSEGTGPYEQYF.

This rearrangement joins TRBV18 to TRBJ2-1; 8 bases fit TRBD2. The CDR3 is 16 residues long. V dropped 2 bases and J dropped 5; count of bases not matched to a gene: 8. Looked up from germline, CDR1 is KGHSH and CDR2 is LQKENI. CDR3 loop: CASSPFPIAGNNEQFF. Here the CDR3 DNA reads TGTGCCAGCTCACCATTTCCAATAGCGGGAAACAATGAGCAGTTCTTC. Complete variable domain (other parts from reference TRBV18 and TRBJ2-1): NAGVMQNPRHLVRRRGQEARLRCSPMKGHSHVYWYRQLPEEGLKFMVYLQKENIIDESGMPKERFSAEFPKEGPSILRIQQVVRGDSAAYFCASSPFPIAGNNEQFFGPGTRLTVL.

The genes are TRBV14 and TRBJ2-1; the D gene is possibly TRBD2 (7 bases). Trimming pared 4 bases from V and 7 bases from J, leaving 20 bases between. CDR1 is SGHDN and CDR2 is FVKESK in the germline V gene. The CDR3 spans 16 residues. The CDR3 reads CASSPLTGGKWNEQFF. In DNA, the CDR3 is TGTGCCAGCAGCCCTTTAACGGGGGGCAAGTGGAATGAGCAGTTCTTC.

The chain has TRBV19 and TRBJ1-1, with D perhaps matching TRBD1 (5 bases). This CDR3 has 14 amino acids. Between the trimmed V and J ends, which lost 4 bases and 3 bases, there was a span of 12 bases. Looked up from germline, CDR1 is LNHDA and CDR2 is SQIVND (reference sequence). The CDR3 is CASSKWQGDTEAFF. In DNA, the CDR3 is TGTGCCAGTAGTAAGTGGCAGGGTGACACTGAAGCTTTCTTT.

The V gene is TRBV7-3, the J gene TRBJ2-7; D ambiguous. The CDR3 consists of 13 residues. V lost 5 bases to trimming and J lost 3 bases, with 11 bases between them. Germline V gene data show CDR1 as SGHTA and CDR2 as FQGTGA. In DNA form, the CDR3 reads TGTGCCAGCAGCCCTACAGAAGGCTACGAGCAGTACTTC. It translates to CASSPTEGYEQYF.